Presented here are 27 T cell receptor beta chains from one specimen sequenced in a study of early T cells in non-severe SARS-CoV-2 infection. TCRdb ran MiXCR on the 5' RACE reads and lists one entry per CDR3 protein. The table records around 52,000 distinct CDR3 sequences, 5.5% to 7.5% of them present only once. Sequenced input: whole blood. These receptor sequences come from an adult who was a healthcare worker with PCR-confirmed SARS-CoV-2 infection or an uninfected control (not recorded which).

There are many counts of this clonotype. The chain joins TRBV2 to TRBJ1-5; D is possibly TRBD1 (6 bases). Trimming removed 8 bases from V and 2 bases from J, with 13 bases in between. Germline lookup yields CDR1 SNHLY and CDR2 FYNNEI. This CDR3 contains 14 residues. Here the CDR3 reads CASRRGGGNQPQHF. The CDR3 DNA reads as TGTGCCAGCCGCCGAGGGGGGGGCAATCAGCCCCAGCATTTT. The complete variable domain, with remaining parts taken from reference TRBV2 and TRBJ1-5, reads EPEVTQTPSHQVTQMGQEVILRCVPISNHLYFYWYRQILGQKVEFLVSFYNNEISEKSEIFDDQFSVERPDGSNFTLKIRSTKLEDSAMYFCASRRGGGNQPQHFGDGTRLSIL.

This chain links TRBV6-2 or TRBV6-3 with TRBJ2-1; TRBD2 might be the D (6 bases). Germline V CDR1 and CDR2: MNHEY, SVGEGT. The CDR3 is 12 residues long. V was pared by 6 bases and J by 7 bases, with 10 bases between. The CDR3 DNA sequence: TGTGCCAGCAGCTCGACTAGTAATGAGCAGTTCTTC. Translated: CASSSTSNEQFF.

Of note for this clonotype: This may stem from a read error, because a much larger clone lies one nucleotide away. The rearrangement uses TRBV5-6 and TRBJ2-3, with D possibly being TRBD2 (6 bases). The ends were cut back, 3 bases at V and 1 base at J, with 9 bases in the middle. Germline values: CDR1 SGHDT, CDR2 YYEEEE. This CDR3 has 14 amino acids. This CDR3 reads CASSYRLGTDTQYF. In nucleotides, the CDR3 is TGTGCCAGCAGCTACAGACTAGGCACAGATACGCAGTATTTT.

This clonotype came up many times. The chain recombines TRBV27 with TRBJ1-5; D gene unclear. The germline V gene has CDR1 MNHEY and CDR2 SMNVEV (reference sequence). V dropped 8 bases and J dropped 0 bases, with 14 bases sitting between them. CDR3 size: 15 residues. CDR3 sequence: CASGQNTYSNQPQHF. CDR3 nucleotide sequence: TGTGCCAGCGGGCAGAACACTTATAGCAATCAGCCCCAGCATTTT.

This clonotype was counted between two and nine times. The V and J genes are TRBV29-1 and TRBJ1-2; a possible D gene is TRBD1 (5 bases). The CDR3 sequence is 14 residues long. Trimming left V 4 bases short and J 6 bases short, with 18 bases between. The germline V gene encodes CDR1 SQVTM and CDR2 ANQGSEA. CDR3: CSVGPSGPTHGYTF. DNA for the CDR3: TGCAGCGTTGGGCCTTCGGGACCTACGCATGGCTACACCTTC.

This chain joins TRBV14 and TRBJ2-7; TRBD2 agrees at 8 bases. Looked up from germline, CDR1 is SGHDN and CDR2 is FVKESK. The ends lost 2 bases at V and 6 bases at J; junction bases unmatched: 6. The CDR3 runs 14 residues. The CDR3 region is CASSQHGGESEQYF. The CDR3 DNA reads as TGTGCCAGCAGCCAACACGGGGGGGAAAGCGAGCAGTACTTC. The full variable domain, rest sourced from reference TRBV14 and TRBJ2-7, is EAGVTQFPSHSVIEKGQTVTLRCDPISGHDNLYWYRRVMGKEIKFLLHFVKESKQDESGMPNNRFLAERTGGTYSTLKVQPAELEDSGVYFCASSQHGGESEQYFGPGTRLTVT.

The table lists this clonotype with many counts. Here the CDR3 reads CASSRLDTQYF. The CDR3 nucleotides read TGTGCCAGCAGCAGGCTCGATACGCAGTATTTT. The V and J genes are TRBV12-3 or TRBV12-4 and TRBJ2-3, with D hard to call. The CDR3 has 11 residues. V lost 6 bases and J lost 6, with 7 bases in between.

This clonotype was seen ten or more times. V and J are TRBV3-1 and TRBJ1-1; possible D gene TRBD1, 5 bases. Looked up from germline, CDR1 is LGHDT and CDR2 is YNNKEL (reference sequence). The CDR3 consists of 14 residues. V dropped 4 bases and J dropped 4 bases, with 13 bases sitting between them. The CDR3 region is CASSRQGAATEAFF. CDR3 nucleotide sequence: TGTGCCAGCAGCCGGCAGGGTGCGGCCACTGAAGCTTTCTTT.

This clonotype was detected ten times or more. The rearrangement uses TRBV7-9 and TRBJ2-1; D gene uncertain. The V and J ends lost 4 bases and 4 bases respectively, with 8 bases between them. Germline loops: CDR1 SEHNR, CDR2 FQNEAQ (reference sequence). The CDR3 contains 13 residues. The CDR3 region is CASSSGQYNEQFF. The CDR3 coding sequence is TGTGCCAGCAGCTCCGGCCAGTACAATGAGCAGTTCTTC. Using reference TRBV7-9 and TRBJ2-1 for the parts outside the CDR3, the full variable domain is DTGVSQNPRHKITKRGQNVTFRCDPISEHNRLYWYRQTLGQGPEFLTYFQNEAQLEKSRLLSDRFSAERPKGSFSTLEIQRTEQGDSAMYLCASSSGQYNEQFFGPGTRLTVL.

This clonotype was seen a handful of times. This CDR3 is CASSQVLGGEQYF. As DNA, the CDR3 is TGTGCCAGCAGCCAAGTCTTGGGAGGGGAGCAGTACTTC. V usage is TRBV14 and J usage is TRBJ2-7; 7 bases are a match to TRBD2. The CDR3 covers 13 residues. Germline V gene lookup returns CDR1 SGHDN and CDR2 FVKESK. Trimming at V came to 1 base and at J to 7 bases, leaving 4 bases not matched to a gene.

Here the CDR3 reads CSARDTAGGTRDTQYF. The CDR3, as DNA: TGCAGTGCTAGAGATACGGCGGGGGGCACTAGAGATACGCAGTATTTT. This rearrangement joins TRBV20-1 to TRBJ2-3; TRBD2 matches at 8 bases. Germline V lookup: CDR1 DFQATT, CDR2 SNEGSKA (reference sequence). The ends lost 0 bases at V and 5 bases at J; junction bases unmatched: 10. The CDR3 extends over 16 amino acids.

At least ten counts were recorded for this clonotype. The J gene is TRBJ2-3, the V gene TRBV27, with 7 nucleotides matching TRBD2. The CDR3 loop spans 15 amino acids. V trimming: 7 bases; J trimming: 2 bases; junction bases outside the gene matches: 9. Germline values: CDR1 MNHEY, CDR2 SMNVEV (reference sequence). The CDR3 nucleotides are TGTGCCAGCACCCTTAGCGGGTTGTTCACAGATACGCAGTATTTT. Translated: CASTLSGLFTDTQYF.

This clonotype was observed many times. This chain links TRBV6-1 with TRBJ2-7, with TRBD2 matching 11 bases. The J segment lost 0 bases and the V segment lost 7 bases, leaving 5 bases of the junction unmatched. This CDR3 comprises 15 residues. The germline gives CDR1 MNHNS, CDR2 SASEGT. Written as DNA, the CDR3 is TGTGCCAGCACCCGACTAGCGGGAACCTCCTACGAGCAGTACTTC. Translated, it gives CASTRLAGTSYEQYF.

This clonotype was counted a few times. The CDR3 here is CASSPRDGLGNEQYF. In DNA form, the CDR3 reads TGCGCCAGCAGCCCCCGGGACGGATTAGGGAACGAGCAGTACTTC. V usage is TRBV5-1 and J usage is TRBJ2-7; D assignment may be TRBD1 or TRBD2 (5 bases each). The CDR3 covers 15 residues. From germline, CDR1 is SGHRS and CDR2 YFSETQ. V lost 4 bases, J lost 5 bases, and 19 bases lay in between.

The CDR3 DNA reads as TGTGCCAGCAGCTTAGTTGGCCAGGGCTATTGGACCGGGGAGCTGTTTTTT. It specifies CASSLVGQGYWTGELFF. V is TRBV11-2 and J is TRBJ2-2, with D perhaps TRBD1 (5 bases). The germline V gene has CDR1 SGHAT and CDR2 FQNNGV. This CDR3 spans 17 amino acids. Trimming took off 1 base at V and 5 bases at J, with 17 bases between the two ends.

The chain joins TRBV6-5 to TRBJ2-1; no reliable D call. The CDR3 spans 16 residues. In germline, CDR1 is MNHEY, CDR2 SVGAGI. V lost 0 bases and J lost 2, with 11 bases in between. CDR3 amino acids: CASSYSNGPAYNEQFF. The CDR3 coding sequence is TGTGCCAGCAGTTACTCGAACGGGCCTGCCTACAATGAGCAGTTCTTC.

This clonotype appeared a few times. This chain connects TRBV18 to TRBJ1-2; maybe TRBD1 (5 bases). The CDR3 runs 14 residues. V dropped 2 bases and J dropped 4 bases, with 11 bases sitting between them. Germline V gives CDR1 KGHSH, CDR2 LQKENI. The DNA for the CDR3 is TGTGCCAGCTCACCAAGAGGGGAAGGCTATGGCTACACCTTC. This codes for CASSPRGEGYGYTF.

This clonotype was detected many times. The genes are TRBV6-1 and TRBJ2-7; 9 nucleotides agree with TRBD1. The CDR3 runs to 19 residues. The germline CDR1 and CDR2 sequences are MNHNS and SASEGT. J gave up 2 bases and V 1 base, and 15 bases lay outside the gene matches. The CDR3 spells CASSEVTPGTGSFAYEQYF. The CDR3, as DNA: TGTGCCAGCAGTGAAGTTACACCCGGGACAGGGTCTTTCGCCTACGAGCAGTACTTC.

This clonotype was seen a few times. V is TRBV12-5 and J is TRBJ1-4, with 11 bases lining up with TRBD1. Losses at the gene ends were 4 bases for V and 7 bases for J; bases not matched to a gene: 5. The CDR3 runs 15 residues. The germline CDR1 and CDR2 sequences are LGHNT and FRNRAP. Here the CDR3 reads CASGWTGGRIEKLFF. The CDR3 DNA reads as TGTGCTAGTGGTTGGACAGGGGGCAGGATTGAAAAACTGTTTTTT.

This clonotype was seen many times. The V call is TRBV6-5, the J call TRBJ2-7, with D perhaps assigned TRBD1 or TRBD2 (6 bases each). With 6 bases removed from V and 3 bases from J, the gap between germline ends came to 18 bases. Germline loops: CDR1 MNHEY, CDR2 SVGAGI. The CDR3 length is 15 residues. CDR3 bases: TGTGCCAGCAGGCCCGGAGGGGGTATCGTCTACGAGCAGTACTTC. This encodes CASRPGGGIVYEQYF.

This clonotype has just a few counts. This chain links TRBV20-1 with TRBJ2-7; the D is unclear. This CDR3 has 14 residues. Germline loops: CDR1 DFQATT, CDR2 SNEGSKA (reference sequence). Trimming pared 1 base from V and 2 bases from J, leaving 12 bases between. The CDR3 region is CSARVSPPPYEQYF. CDR3 coding DNA: TGCAGTGCTAGAGTGTCGCCACCGCCCTACGAGCAGTACTTC.

In the case of this clonotype: This could be a read error, since a much larger clone is one nucleotide away. The rearrangement joins TRBV29-1 to TRBJ1-5; a weak D match, TRBD1 (6 bases). Germline V CDR1 and CDR2: SQVTM, ANQGSEA. The length of the CDR3 is 13 residues. This CDR3 reads CSVTDSYNQLQHF. DNA for the CDR3: TGCAGCGTCACGGACAGCTACAATCAGCTCCAGCATTTT.

This clonotype came up many times. CDR3 nucleotide sequence: TGTGCCTGGAGTGTACAAGACAGGGGTAACTATGGCTACACCTTC. This codes for CAWSVQDRGNYGYTF. The chain employs TRBV30 and TRBJ1-2; 8 bases fit TRBD1. The CDR3 sequence is 15 residues long. Per the germline V gene, CDR1 is GTSNPN and CDR2 is SVGIG (reference sequence). V shed 0 bases and J 1 base; nucleotides not matched to a gene: 4.

In this sample, this clonotype is medium-sized (0.01 to 0.1%). This sequence joins TRBV7-3 and TRBJ2-3; 7 bases fit TRBD1. Germline V CDR1 and CDR2: SGHTA, FQGTGA. V lost 4 bases, J lost 3 bases, and 7 bases stayed unmatched. This CDR3 is 15 amino acids long. The CDR3 DNA is TGTGCCAGCAGCTCGACAGGGACGTGGACAGATACGCAGTATTTT. Translation gives CASSSTGTWTDTQYF. Together with reference TRBV7-3 and TRBJ2-3, the CDR3 gives the full variable domain: GAGVSQTPSNKVTEKGKYVELRCDPISGHTALYWYRQSLGQGPEFLIYFQGTGAADDSGLPNDRFFAVRPEGSVSTLKIQRTERGDSAVYLCASSSTGTWTDTQYFGPGTRLTVL.

This clonotype turned up a few times. The chain couples TRBV6-2 or TRBV6-3 to TRBJ1-4; D ambiguous. The CDR3 runs 14 residues. The ends were cut back, 2 bases at V and 7 bases at J, with 11 bases in the middle. Germline V lookup: CDR1 MNHEY, CDR2 SVGEGT. CDR3 sequence (DNA): TGTGCCAGCAGTTACACCCACCCCGTTGAAAAACTGTTTTTT. Amino acids: CASSYTHPVEKLFF.

This clonotype was recorded a few times. V usage is TRBV20-1 and J usage is TRBJ2-3; TRBD2 is a possible D gene (5 bases). Trimming took off 1 base at V and 1 base at J, with 12 bases between the two ends. Germline V gives CDR1 DFQATT, CDR2 SNEGSKA (reference sequence). The CDR3 is 15 residues long. The CDR3 here is CSARGRGIRTDTQYF. CDR3 DNA sequence: TGCAGTGCTAGAGGGCGAGGGATACGCACAGATACGCAGTATTTT.

The J gene is TRBJ2-5, the V gene TRBV20-1, with 8 nucleotides matching TRBD1. The CDR3 consists of 12 residues. The V segment lost 5 bases and the J segment 6 bases; nucleotides outside the gene matches: 5. CDR1 is DFQATT and CDR2 is SNEGSKA in the germline V gene (reference sequence). The CDR3 loop is CSAVRGQKTQYF. The CDR3 DNA sequence: TGCAGTGCTGTCAGGGGGCAGAAGACCCAGTACTTC.